A single sample is the source of the 9 T cell receptor beta chains below, sequenced in a study of cytomegalovirus exposure and HLA in healthy donors. A multiplex PCR was run with 60 Vbeta primers and 13 Jbeta primers. Libraries were prepared by immunoSEQ multiplex PCR; TCRdb keeps only in-frame clonotypes and omits some of them. This sample has more than 150,000 clones; roughly 84% occur once, and the top ten carry approximately 1.2%. Sequencing was done on a sample of PBMCs. The receptors were gathered from a girl aged 2 to 9 in good health and CMV-seropositive.

The V and J genes are TRBV10-3 and TRBJ1-4, with D perhaps matching TRBD1 (5 bases). CDR3 length equals 16 residues. The V end was cut by 6 bases, the J end by 2 bases, with 16 bases between. CDR1 is ENHRY, CDR2 SYGVKD, per germline. The CDR3 DNA reads as TGTGCCATCAGCCCAGCCCCAGGGCGTACTAATGAAAAACTGTTTTTT. This codes for CAISPAPGRTNEKLFF.

The chain joins TRBV27 to TRBJ1-5; D might be TRBD1 (5 bases). Germline CDR1 reads MNHEY; CDR2 reads SMNVEV (reference sequence). CDR3 length equals 14 residues. The ends were cut back, 5 bases at V and 6 bases at J, with 14 bases in the middle. This CDR3 reads CASSGLGLGQPQHF. Written as DNA, the CDR3 is TGTGCCAGCAGTGGGTTGGGGCTGGGTCAGCCCCAGCATTTT.

This clone occurred a few times. V gene TRBV6-5 combines with J gene TRBJ1-5; 7 bases agree with TRBD1. J lost 5 bases, V lost 6 bases, and 4 bases had no gene match. The CDR3 has 13 amino acids. Germline CDR1 and CDR2: MNHEY and SVGAGI. Written as DNA, the CDR3 is TGTGCCAGCAGACCAACAGGGGATCAGCCCCAGCATTTT. Translation gives CASRPTGDQPQHF.

A single count supports this clone. The chain uses TRBV25-1 and TRBJ2-5; 8 bases are a match to TRBD1. Per germline, CDR1 MGHDK and CDR2 SYGVNS. V shed 3 bases and J 5 bases; nucleotides not matched to a gene: 5. This CDR3 comprises 14 residues. The CDR3 sequence: CASSDRTGGETQYF. The CDR3 DNA is TGTGCCAGCAGTGATCGTACAGGGGGGGAGACCCAGTACTTC.

V is TRBV6-5 and J is TRBJ2-7; 8 bases align to TRBD1. CDR1 is MNHEY, CDR2 SVGAGI, per germline. The length of the CDR3 is 12 residues. Trimming at V came to 6 bases and at J to 6 bases, leaving 4 bases not matched to a gene. Written as DNA, the CDR3 is TGTGCCAGCAGGACAGGGGTCGGCGAGCAGTACTTC. It codes for CASRTGVGEQYF.

In DNA, the CDR3 is TGTGCCAGCAGCGTAGGCCCTAGCGGGGAAGAGACCCAGTACTTC. Translating it yields CASSVGPSGEETQYF. The chain is built from TRBV9 and TRBJ2-5, with 9 positions matching TRBD2. CDR1 is SGDLS, CDR2 YYNGEE, per germline. The CDR3 length is 15 residues. V gave up 0 bases and J gave up 3 bases; unmatched junction bases: 3.

This chain connects TRBV11-2 to TRBJ1-5; D not certain. CDR3 length equals 13 residues. The V end lost 3 bases, the J end lost 10 bases, and 13 bases lay between the germline ends. Germline values: CDR1 SGHAT, CDR2 FQNNGV. In nucleotides, the CDR3 is TGTGCCAGCAGCTTCGATGTTGGTAGCCCCCAGCATTTT. Translation gives CASSFDVGSPQHF.

The chain uses TRBV21-1 and TRBJ2-7; TRBD1, as called in the table, went unchecked against the DNA. TRBV21-1 is deemed a pseudogene. The CDR3 is 13 residues long. The CDR3 bases are TGTGCCAGCTCGGTGGACAGACAATACGAGCAGTACTTC. This translates into CASSVDRQYEQYF.

V usage is TRBV18 and J usage is TRBJ2-3; D is uncertain. V lost 3 bases, J lost 0 bases, and 7 bases lay in between. The CDR3 is 14 residues long. Germline CDR1 and CDR2: KGHSH and LQKENI. In DNA, the CDR3 is TGTGCCAGCTCACCTCAAATTAGCACAGATACGCAGTATTTT. Translating it yields CASSPQISTDTQYF.